Below are 26 T cell receptor beta chains sequenced from a single sample in a study of T cell responses to AZD1222 COVID-19 vaccine. Produced via immunoSEQ multiplex PCR; TCRdb's table is partial and in-frame only. The data show approximately 150,000 clones, around 94% seen once. Sample: peripheral blood, taken on day 0 of AZD1222 vaccination. The receptors shown here come from an adult in good health.

V gene TRBV5-1 combines with J gene TRBJ1-3; unclear D gene. CDR3 length: 15 residues. Trimming took 1 base from V and 0 from J, leaving 8 bases between them. Germline-derived CDR1 and CDR2 are SGHRS and YFSETQ. For the CDR3, the DNA is TGCGCCAGCAGCTTGAGAGGAGACTCTGGAAACACCATATATTTT. Encoded protein: CASSLRGDSGNTIYF.

This rearrangement joins TRBV6-2 or TRBV6-3 to TRBJ1-2; 7 bases are shared with TRBD1. Germline V gene data show CDR1 as MNHEY and CDR2 as SVGEGT. This CDR3 has 15 amino acids. Trimming took 2 bases from V and 7 from J; bases not matched to a gene: 10. The CDR3 loop reads CASSYGKGGPLGYTF. DNA of the CDR3: TGTGCCAGCAGTTACGGGAAAGGGGGCCCCCTTGGCTACACCTTC.

The rearrangement joins TRBV11-2 to TRBJ1-4; 8 nucleotides agree with TRBD1. The CDR3 covers 16 residues. The germline V gene encodes CDR1 SGHAT and CDR2 FQNNGV. With 4 bases clipped from V and 5 bases from J, the junction kept 9 bases outside the gene matches. This CDR3 reads CASSSDWGQANEKLFF. In nucleotides, the CDR3 is TGTGCCAGCAGCTCTGACTGGGGACAGGCCAATGAAAAACTGTTTTTT.

The V call is TRBV28, the J call TRBJ2-7; 7 nucleotides agree with TRBD2. Germline CDR1 MDHEN, CDR2 SYDVKM. CDR3 length: 15 amino acids. Trimming at V came to 4 bases and at J to 3 bases, leaving 9 bases not matched to a gene. The CDR3 DNA reads TGTGCCAGCAGTTCCGCAGGATCGGGAGGCTACGAGCAGTACGTC. Amino acids: CASSSAGSGGYEQYV.

This clone appeared once. The V and J genes are TRBV19 and TRBJ1-5; 9 bases line up with TRBD1. CDR1 is LNHDA, CDR2 SQIVND, per germline (reference sequence). The CDR3 extends over 15 amino acids. The V gene end was trimmed by 5 bases and the J gene end by 1 base; junction bases not matched to a gene: 3. The DNA of the CDR3 is TGTGCCAGTAGTGTAGGACAGGGGAGCAATCAGCCCCAGCATTTT. Amino acids: CASSVGQGSNQPQHF.

The rearrangement joins TRBV11-2 to TRBJ1-1, with D perhaps matching TRBD1 (6 bases). The CDR3 length is 14 residues. V lost 1 base and J lost 7, with 13 bases in between. The germline CDR1 and CDR2 sequences are SGHAT and FQNNGV. DNA for the CDR3: TGTGCCAGCAGCTTAGCGATGGGGGCGGTTGAAGCTTTCTTT. Residues: CASSLAMGAVEAFF. Filled out from reference TRBV11-2 and TRBJ1-1, the complete variable domain reads EAGVAQSPRYKIIEKRQSVAFWCNPISGHATLYWYQQILGQGPKLLIQFQNNGVVDDSQLPKDRFSAERLKGVDSTLKIQPAKLEDSAVYLCASSLAMGAVEAFFGQGTRLTVV.

A single count supports this clone. The chain employs TRBV11-2 and TRBJ2-7; D is perhaps TRBD2 (6 bases). The CDR3 runs to 14 residues. The germline V gene encodes CDR1 SGHAT and CDR2 FQNNGV. Trimming left V 5 bases short and J 2 bases short, with 13 bases between. The CDR3 region is CASSQATGAYEQYV. In DNA form, the CDR3 reads TGTGCCAGCAGCCAAGCGACGGGAGCCTACGAGCAGTACGTC.

V usage is TRBV24-1 and J usage is TRBJ1-4, with 9 bases aligning to TRBD1. The germline V gene has CDR1 KGHDR and CDR2 SFDVKD. CDR3 length: 14 amino acids. The trim removed 3 bases at V and 8 bases at J, leaving 3 bases unmatched. CDR3 sequence reads: CATSDPGQGEKLFF. As DNA, the CDR3 is TGTGCCACCAGTGATCCAGGACAGGGGGAAAAACTGTTTTTT.

This clone has just one count. The chain has TRBV7-8 and TRBJ2-1, with D perhaps being TRBD1 or TRBD2 (5 bases each). Trimming cost V 4 bases and J 3 bases, with 13 bases left between them. In germline, CDR1 is SGHVS, CDR2 FQNEAQ. The CDR3 loop spans 15 amino acids. The CDR3 protein is CASSSPGTDYNEQFF. The CDR3 DNA is TGTGCCAGCAGCTCCCCCGGGACCGACTACAATGAGCAGTTCTTC. Looking up the rest from reference TRBV7-8 and TRBJ2-1 gives the full variable domain: GAGVSQSPRYKVAKRGQDVALRCDPISGHVSLFWYQQALGQGPEFLTYFQNEAQLDKSGLPSDRFFAERPEGSVSTLKIQRTQQEDSAVYLCASSSPGTDYNEQFFGPGTRLTVL.

The V gene is TRBV7-9, the J gene TRBJ1-6, with D unresolved. CDR3 length: 13 residues. V was shortened by 1 base and J by 7 bases, with 5 bases between the two germline ends. Germline V gene data show CDR1 as SEHNR and CDR2 as FQNEAQ (reference sequence). This CDR3 reads CASSLVVNSPLHF. As DNA, the CDR3 is TGTGCCAGCAGCTTAGTCGTGAATTCACCCCTCCACTTT.

The DNA for the CDR3 is TGTGCCAGCTCAAGCAGACTAGCGGTCACAGATACGCAGTATTTT. Protein: CASSSRLAVTDTQYF. This rearrangement joins TRBV18 to TRBJ2-3; 9 positions match TRBD2. Per the germline V gene, CDR1 is KGHSH and CDR2 is LQKENI. The CDR3 has 15 residues. V was clipped by 5 bases and J by 2 bases; unmatched bases: 5. The complete variable domain, with remaining parts taken from reference TRBV18 and TRBJ2-3, reads NAGVMQNPRHLVRRRGQEARLRCSPMKGHSHVYWYRQLPEEGLKFMVYLQKENIIDESGMPKERFSAEFPKEGPSILRIQQVVRGDSAAYFCASSSRLAVTDTQYFGPGTRLTVL.

The chain uses TRBV19 and TRBJ1-4, with TRBD1 as a possible D gene (6 bases). Trimming stripped 10 bases from V and 0 bases from J, with 15 bases between. This CDR3 contains 15 residues. Looked up from germline, CDR1 is LNHDA and CDR2 is SQIVND (reference sequence). CDR3 in amino acids: CATSANRATNEKLFF. CDR3 DNA: TGTGCCACCTCGGCGAACAGGGCAACTAATGAAAAACTGTTTTTT.

The rearrangement links TRBV11-2 to TRBJ2-3; D is ambiguous. CDR3 length equals 12 residues. Trimming took 4 bases from V and 3 from J, leaving 5 bases between them. CDR1 and CDR2 (germline): SGHAT, FQNNGV. The CDR3 sequence is CASSSFTDTQYF. CDR3 nucleotide sequence: TGTGCCAGCAGCTCGTTTACAGATACGCAGTATTTT.

The V and J genes are TRBV21-1 and TRBJ2-7. TRBV21-1 is a listed pseudogene. The CDR3 contains 13 residues. CDR3 residues: CASRNRGTYEQYV. CDR3 DNA sequence: TGTGCCAGCAGAAACCGGGGCACTTACGAGCAGTACGTC.

This clone was observed a few times. J is TRBJ1-2 and V is TRBV5-1; TRBD1 aligns across 10 bases. The V gene's germline CDR1 is SGHRS and CDR2 YFSETQ. The junction had 4 bases not matched to a gene; V was cut back by 2 bases and J by 3 bases. This CDR3 comprises 15 residues. The CDR3, as DNA: TGCGCCAGCAGCTTAGACAGGGGGCGCGACTATGGCTACACCTTC. Its protein product is CASSLDRGRDYGYTF.

This chain uses TRBV18 with TRBJ1-1, with a weak D call TRBD1 (5 bases). V was shortened by 6 bases and J by 4 bases, with 21 bases between the two germline ends. Germline V gene sequence: CDR1 KGHSH, CDR2 LQKENI. This CDR3 has 16 residues. The CDR3 bases are TGTGCCAGCTCCGGGGCTCGGGTTGGGTTTGGCACTGAAGCTTTCTTT. It yields the protein CASSGARVGFGTEAFF.

This sequence joins TRBV6-6 and TRBJ1-2; the match to TRBD1 covers 7 bases. Germline V gene data show CDR1 as MNHNY and CDR2 as SVGAGI (reference sequence). This CDR3 is 20 amino acids long. After removal of 6 bases from V and 0 bases from J, the junction contained 22 bases not matched to a gene. CDR3 sequence (DNA): TGTGCCAGCAGCAAGAACTACCTTCATTTAGGAACAGGGGCTAACTATGGCTACACCTTC. Encoded protein: CASSKNYLHLGTGANYGYTF.

The rearrangement links TRBV9 to TRBJ2-2, with D possibly being TRBD1 (6 bases). Per the germline V gene, CDR1 is SGDLS and CDR2 is YYNGEE. CDR3 length: 15 amino acids. V was shortened by 6 bases and J by 4 bases, with 16 bases between the two germline ends. As DNA, the CDR3 is TGTGCCAGCAACCTGGGGACATCTTCCACCGGGGAGCTGTTTTTT. Translated, it gives CASNLGTSSTGELFF.

Only one count was recorded for this clone. CDR3 coding DNA: TGTGCCAGCCTCCAATACCAGGGGATCCAGCAGCCCCAGCATTTT. This encodes CASLQYQGIQQPQHF. This chain uses TRBV6-5 with TRBJ1-5; TRBD1 is a possible D gene (6 bases). In germline, CDR1 is MNHEY, CDR2 SVGAGI. This CDR3 spans 15 amino acids. V gave up 8 bases and J gave up 7 bases, with 21 bases separating them.

The chain links TRBV11-3 to TRBJ2-2; 7 bases align to TRBD1. V shed 5 bases and J 3 bases; nucleotides not matched to a gene: 12. The CDR3 length is 17 residues. Germline V lookup: CDR1 SGHNT, CDR2 YENEEA. The CDR3 DNA reads as TGTGCCAGCAGCCACCCCAGGACAGGTCGGCACACCGGGGAGCTGTTTTTT. Its translation: CASSHPRTGRHTGELFF.

The rearrangement uses TRBV15 and TRBJ2-1; D might be TRBD2 (5 bases). Germline V lookup: CDR1 LNHNV, CDR2 YYDKDF (reference sequence). Trimming cost V 3 bases and J 9 bases, with 18 bases left between them. The CDR3 has 15 residues. DNA of the CDR3: TGTGCCACCAGCAGGGCCGCGGACGCTGCGGGTGAGCAGTTCTTC. As protein: CATSRAADAAGEQFF.

The chain couples TRBV2 to TRBJ2-3; TRBD2 aligns across 11 bases. Losses at the gene ends were 2 bases for V and 2 bases for J; bases not matched to a gene: 6. Germline CDR1 reads SNHLY; CDR2 reads FYNNEI. The CDR3 has 17 residues. The CDR3 protein is CASSETGTSGYTDTQYF. CDR3 nucleotide sequence: TGTGCCAGCAGTGAAACGGGGACTAGCGGATACACAGATACGCAGTATTTT.

The CDR3 reads CAWSVSRTGWGNQPQHF. CDR3 sequence (DNA): TGTGCCTGGAGTGTAAGCAGGACAGGGTGGGGCAATCAGCCCCAGCATTTT. The chain links TRBV30 to TRBJ1-5, with TRBD1 identical over 8 bases. The J segment lost 2 bases and the V segment lost 0 bases, leaving 9 bases of the junction unmatched. The CDR3 is 17 amino acids. Per the germline V gene, CDR1 is GTSNPN and CDR2 is SVGIG (reference sequence).

The chain couples TRBV5-1 to TRBJ1-2; 9 bases are a match to TRBD1. After removal of 1 base from V and 6 bases from J, the junction contained 7 bases not matched to a gene. CDR3 length equals 15 residues. Germline values: CDR1 SGHRS, CDR2 YFSETQ. The CDR3 DNA reads as TGCGCCAGCAGCTTGAGGGGGACAGGGTTGGATGGCTACACCTTC. Its translation is CASSLRGTGLDGYTF. Looking up the rest from reference TRBV5-1 and TRBJ1-2 gives the full variable domain: KAGVTQTPRYLIKTRGQQVTLSCSPISGHRSVSWYQQTPGQGLQFLFEYFSETQRNKGNFPGRFSGRQFSNSRSEMNVSTLELGDSALYLCASSLRGTGLDGYTFGSGTRLTVV.

The V call is TRBV7-2, the J call TRBJ2-2; 7 bases fit TRBD1. V gave up 3 bases and J gave up 0 bases; unmatched junction bases: 4. The CDR3 extends over 16 amino acids. From germline, CDR1 is SGHTA and CDR2 FQGNSA. CDR3 sequence: CASSLVDRSNTGELFF. Here the CDR3 DNA reads TGTGCCAGCAGCTTGGTGGACAGGTCGAACACCGGGGAGCTGTTTTTT.

The CDR3 DNA reads TGTGCCATCAGTGATCCGGGACTAGCGGGAGGGCCCAGCTCCTACAATGAGCAGTTCTTC. Its protein product is CAISDPGLAGGPSSYNEQFF. The rearrangement joins TRBV10-3 to TRBJ2-1; TRBD2 aligns across 16 bases. CDR1 and CDR2 from the germline V gene are ENHRY and SYGVKD. This CDR3 contains 20 residues. J lost 0 bases, V lost 3 bases, and 8 bases had no gene match.